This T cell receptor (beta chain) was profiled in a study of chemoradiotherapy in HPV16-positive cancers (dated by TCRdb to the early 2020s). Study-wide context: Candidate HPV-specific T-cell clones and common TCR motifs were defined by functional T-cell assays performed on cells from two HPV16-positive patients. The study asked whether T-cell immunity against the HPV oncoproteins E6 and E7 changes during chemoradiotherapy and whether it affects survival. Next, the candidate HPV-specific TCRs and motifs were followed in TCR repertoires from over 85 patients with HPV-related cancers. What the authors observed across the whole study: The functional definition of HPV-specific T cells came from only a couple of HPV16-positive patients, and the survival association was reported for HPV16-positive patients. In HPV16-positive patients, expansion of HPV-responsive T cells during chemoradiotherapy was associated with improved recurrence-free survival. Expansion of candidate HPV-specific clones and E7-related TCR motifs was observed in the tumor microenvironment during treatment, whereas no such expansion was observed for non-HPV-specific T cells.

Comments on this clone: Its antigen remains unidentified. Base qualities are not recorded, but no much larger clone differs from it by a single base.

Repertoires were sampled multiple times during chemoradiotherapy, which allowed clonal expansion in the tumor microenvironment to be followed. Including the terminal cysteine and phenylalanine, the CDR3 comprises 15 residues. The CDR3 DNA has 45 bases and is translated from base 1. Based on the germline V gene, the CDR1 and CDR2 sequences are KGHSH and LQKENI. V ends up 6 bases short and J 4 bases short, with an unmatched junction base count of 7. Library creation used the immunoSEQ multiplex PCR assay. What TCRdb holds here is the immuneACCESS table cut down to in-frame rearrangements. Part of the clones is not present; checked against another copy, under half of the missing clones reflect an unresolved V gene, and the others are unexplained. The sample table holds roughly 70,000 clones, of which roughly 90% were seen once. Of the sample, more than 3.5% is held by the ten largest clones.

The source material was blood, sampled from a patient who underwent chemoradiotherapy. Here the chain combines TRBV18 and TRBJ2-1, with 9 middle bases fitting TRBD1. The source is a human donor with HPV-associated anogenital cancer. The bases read TGTGCCAGCTCCCTGGACAGGGGATATTACAATGAGCAGTTCTTC. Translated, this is CASSLDRGYYNEQFF.